This T cell receptor (beta chain) was identified in a study of vaccination and CD4 T cells after COVID-19. Study summary: Cultures acting as controls obtained a CEFX pool, an HIV-1 Nef pool, or no peptide.

The ends were cut back, 2 bases at V and 1 base at J, with 5 bases in the middle. CDR3 length: 13 amino acids. Germline CDR1 reads MNHNS; CDR2 reads SASEGT. Treatment in this sample: roughly nine-day PBMC culture with coronavirus spike peptide pools or control peptides (ViraFEST assay). Cultured CD4+ T cells had their DNA profiled by the Oncomine TCR Beta short-read assay. TCRdb reanalysed the PCR reads using MiXCR and keeps one entry per CDR3 protein. The data show 20,000 to 25,000 distinct CDR3 sequences, roughly 50% seen once. This clonotype has only a few counts. Its antigen remains unidentified. This sequence was found in a human donor who had recovered from COVID-19. Sequencing was done on a sample of CD4+ T cells from blood, cultured in vitro. The chain employs TRBV6-1 and TRBJ2-5; D unclear. CDR3 protein: CASSERPQETQYF. As DNA, the CDR3 is TGTGCCAGCAGTGAACGGCCCCAAGAGACCCAGTACTTC.